This T cell receptor beta chain was identified in a study of cytomegalovirus exposure and HLA in healthy donors. Details on this clone: What it recognizes is unknown.

Germline CDR1 MDHEN, CDR2 SYDVKM. The CDR3 contains 10 residues. PCR employed 60 Vbeta and 13 Jbeta primers. Generated by immunoSEQ multiplex PCR, the TCRdb table keeps only in-frame clones and is missing some. The sample records about 130,000 clones, about 80% being singletons. Study-wide results and caveats: Roughly even sequencing depth across donors was the assumption behind the presence/absence analyses. Owing to their indistinguishability, certain V segments, notably TRBV6-2 and TRBV6-3, were excluded. There were 150 or so TCR beta chains listed as cytomegalovirus-associated.

The sample comprised PBMCs. The V gene is TRBV28, the J gene TRBJ2-5; D unresolved. The TCR was taken from a woman in her forties or fifties in good health and CMV-seronegative. CDR3 DNA: TGTGACCGGGTGAAGGAGACCCAGTACTTC. Encoded protein: CDRVKETQYF.